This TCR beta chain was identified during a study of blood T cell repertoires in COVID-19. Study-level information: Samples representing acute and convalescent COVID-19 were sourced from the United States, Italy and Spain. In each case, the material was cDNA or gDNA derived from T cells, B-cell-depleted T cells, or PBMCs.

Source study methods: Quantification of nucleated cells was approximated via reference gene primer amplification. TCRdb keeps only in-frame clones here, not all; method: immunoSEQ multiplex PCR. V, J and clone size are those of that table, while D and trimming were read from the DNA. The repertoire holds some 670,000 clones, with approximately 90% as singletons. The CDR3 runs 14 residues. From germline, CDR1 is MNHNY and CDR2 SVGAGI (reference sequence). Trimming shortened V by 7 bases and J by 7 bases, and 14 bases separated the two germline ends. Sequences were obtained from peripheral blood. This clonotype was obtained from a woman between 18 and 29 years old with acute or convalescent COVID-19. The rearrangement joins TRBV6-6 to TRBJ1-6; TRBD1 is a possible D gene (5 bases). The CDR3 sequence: CASTDGHFNSPLHF. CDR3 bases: TGTGCCAGCACCGACGGACACTTCAATTCACCCCTCCACTTT.